Listed here are 20 T cell receptor beta chains from one sample, sequenced in a study of blood T cell repertoires in COVID-19. Repertoires were generated with immunoSEQ multiplex PCR, while TCRdb's copy carries only in-frame clones and drops some. The sample includes some 200,000 clones, about 86% of them seen just once. Source material: peripheral blood. The origin of the receptors is a man younger than 35 with active or convalescent COVID-19.

The J gene is TRBJ1-2, the V gene TRBV24-1; 7 bases are shared with TRBD1. The length of the CDR3 is 13 residues. CDR1 KGHDR and CDR2 SFDVKD come from the germline V gene. V lost 5 bases, J lost 8 bases, and 7 bases stayed unmatched. Here the CDR3 reads CATSASTGRGYTF. As DNA, the CDR3 is TGTGCCACCAGTGCCTCGACAGGGCGAGGCTACACCTTC.

The CDR3 region has the DNA TGTGCCAGCAGCGTCCGAGCGGGAGGAGTGACAGATACGCAGTATTTT. Translated, it gives CASSVRAGGVTDTQYF. The rearrangement uses TRBV9 and TRBJ2-3; 9 bases are shared with TRBD2. The CDR3 runs 16 residues. Germline V gene sequence: CDR1 SGDLS, CDR2 YYNGEE. Trimming removed 2 bases from V and 3 bases from J; junction bases left unmatched: 7. Together with reference TRBV9 and TRBJ2-3, the CDR3 gives the full variable domain: DSGVTQTPKHLITATGQRVTLRCSPRSGDLSVYWYQQSLDQGLQFLIQYYNGEERAKGNILERFSAQQFPDLHSELNLSSLELGDSALYFCASSVRAGGVTDTQYFGPGTRLTVL.

V is TRBV6-5 and J is TRBJ1-1; D is perhaps TRBD1 (6 bases). From germline, CDR1 is MNHEY and CDR2 SVGAGI. The CDR3 contains 15 residues. The germline V and J ends were trimmed by 7 bases and 2 bases, with 17 bases remaining between them. DNA of the CDR3: TGTGCCAGCACCGACGGGACATCTACCAACACTGAAGCTTTCTTT. Translated, it gives CASTDGTSTNTEAFF.

This clone was counted a single time. The rearrangement links TRBV13 to TRBJ1-4, with D possibly TRBD1 on 5 matching bases. V gave up 6 bases and J gave up 8 bases, with 13 bases separating them. CDR3 size: 13 residues. CDR1 and CDR2 (germline): PRHDT, FYEKMQ (reference sequence). The DNA of the CDR3 is TGTGCCAGCAGGGCAGGGTTACGCGAAAAACTGTTTTTT. It is translated as CASRAGLREKLFF.

The rearrangement joins TRBV2 to TRBJ2-6; a weak D match, TRBD1 (5 bases). V lost 3 bases and J lost 0, with 15 bases in between. The CDR3 spans 18 residues. Per germline, CDR1 SNHLY and CDR2 FYNNEI. The CDR3 region has the DNA TGTGCCAGCAGTGATTTGTGGCAGGGCAACTCTGGGGCCAACGTCCTGACTTTC. Amino acid sequence: CASSDLWQGNSGANVLTF. The full variable domain, in which reference TRBV2 and TRBJ2-6 provide the parts outside the CDR3, is EPEVTQTPSHQVTQMGQEVILRCVPISNHLYFYWYRQILGQKVEFLVSFYNNEISEKSEIFDDQFSVERPDGSNFTLKIRSTKLEDSAMYFCASSDLWQGNSGANVLTFGAGSRLTVL.

The CDR3 DNA is TGTGCCAGCAGGACTAATCAGCCCCAGCATTTT. Its protein product is CASRTNQPQHF. The chain uses TRBV28 and TRBJ1-5; no definite D call. CDR3 size: 11 residues. V lost 6 bases, J lost 4 bases, and 4 bases lay in between. Germline V CDR1 and CDR2: MDHEN, SYDVKM.

This chain links TRBV7-9 with TRBJ1-1; D is undetermined. The CDR3 spans 15 residues. The ends were cut back, 1 base at V and 0 bases at J, with 9 bases in the middle. In germline, CDR1 is SEHNR, CDR2 FQNEAQ (reference sequence). The CDR3 here is CASSLVLSMNTEAFF. DNA of the CDR3: TGTGCCAGCAGCTTAGTTCTCAGTATGAACACTGAAGCTTTCTTT. Full variable domain (remainder filled in from reference TRBV7-9 and TRBJ1-1): DTGVSQNPRHKITKRGQNVTFRCDPISEHNRLYWYRQTLGQGPEFLTYFQNEAQLEKSRLLSDRFSAERPKGSFSTLEIQRTEQGDSAMYLCASSLVLSMNTEAFFGQGTRLTVV.

This clone was seen just once. V is TRBV7-2 and J is TRBJ2-1, with TRBD2 matching over 10 bases. CDR1 and CDR2 (germline): SGHTA, FQGNSA. This CDR3 contains 17 residues. V was pared by 1 base and J by 3 bases, with 6 bases of the junction left unmatched. The CDR3 spells CASSLGGLAAGYNEQFF. In nucleotides, the CDR3 is TGTGCCAGCAGCTTAGGCGGACTAGCGGCCGGCTACAATGAGCAGTTCTTC.

The chain couples TRBV5-1 to TRBJ2-5; D is possibly TRBD2 (5 bases). In germline, CDR1 is SGHRS, CDR2 YFSETQ. This CDR3 comprises 15 residues. Trimming stripped 2 bases from V and 5 bases from J, with 16 bases between. The CDR3 reads CASSFTGARRETQYF. In nucleotides, the CDR3 is TGCGCCAGCAGCTTCACCGGAGCTCGGAGGGAGACCCAGTACTTC.

The chain recombines TRBV2 with TRBJ1-1; D is perhaps TRBD1 (5 bases). Trimming took off 7 bases at V and 1 base at J, with 10 bases between the two ends. Germline V gives CDR1 SNHLY, CDR2 FYNNEI. The CDR3 extends over 13 amino acids. This chain's CDR3 is CASTQGGNTEAFF. The DNA of the CDR3 is TGTGCCAGCACCCAGGGCGGGAACACTGAAGCTTTCTTT.

The chain recombines TRBV19 with TRBJ1-4, with 7 bases identical to TRBD1. Trimming removed 0 bases from V and 7 bases from J; junction bases left unmatched: 5. Germline CDR1 reads LNHDA; CDR2 reads SQIVND (reference sequence). CDR3 length equals 15 residues. CDR3 nucleotide sequence: TGTGCCAGTAGTATAGACGGGACAGTCCCTGAAAAACTGTTTTTT. Its translation is CASSIDGTVPEKLFF.

The chain has TRBV5-1 and TRBJ1-1, with D possibly being TRBD1 (5 bases). The V gene's germline CDR1 is SGHRS and CDR2 YFSETQ. The CDR3 extends over 14 amino acids. V was pared by 1 base and J by 3 bases, with 10 bases between. CDR3 nucleotide sequence: TGCGCCAGCAGCTTGACGGGGGAGGACACTGAAGCTTTCTTT. Translated, it gives CASSLTGEDTEAFF.

This clone was observed a handful of times. This chain connects TRBV11-3 to TRBJ1-1; tentative D call: TRBD1 (5 bases). This CDR3 is 17 amino acids long. V was shortened by 2 bases and J by 5 bases, with 21 bases between the two germline ends. Germline V CDR1 and CDR2: SGHNT, YENEEA. The chain's CDR3 is CASSLRPRGNRETEAFF. The CDR3 bases are TGTGCCAGCAGCTTAAGGCCTCGGGGGAATAGGGAGACTGAAGCTTTCTTT.

V and J are TRBV18 and TRBJ1-2; D uncertain. CDR1 and CDR2 (germline): KGHSH, LQKENI. This CDR3 comprises 15 residues. V was pared by 4 bases and J by 8 bases, with 20 bases between. CDR3 bases: TGTGCCAGCTCACTTCAGCAGGCCTCAGGAGGAGGCTACACCTTC. Protein product: CASSLQQASGGGYTF. Using reference TRBV18 and TRBJ1-2 for the parts outside the CDR3, the full variable domain is NAGVMQNPRHLVRRRGQEARLRCSPMKGHSHVYWYRQLPEEGLKFMVYLQKENIIDESGMPKERFSAEFPKEGPSILRIQQVVRGDSAAYFCASSLQQASGGGYTFGSGTRLTVV.

The chain links TRBV7-9 to TRBJ2-1; D is unresolved. The V end was cut by 5 bases, the J end by 10 bases, with 15 bases between. This CDR3 contains 13 residues. In germline, CDR1 is SEHNR, CDR2 FQNEAQ (reference sequence). Here the CDR3 reads CASSPRYEYEQFF. The CDR3 bases are TGTGCCAGCAGCCCACGGTATGAATACGAGCAGTTCTTC.

The chain is built from TRBV27 and TRBJ1-4; D is undetermined. Germline V lookup: CDR1 MNHEY, CDR2 SMNVEV (reference sequence). The CDR3 sequence is 11 residues long. V was shortened by 4 bases and J by 10 bases, with 7 bases between the two germline ends. The CDR3 bases are TGTGCCAGCAGTTCGGAGGGAAAACTGTTTTTT. This gives the protein CASSSEGKLFF.

The chain links TRBV29-1 to TRBJ2-2; possibly TRBD1 for D (6 bases). Germline V gene data show CDR1 as SQVTM and CDR2 as ANQGSEA. V was cut by 4 bases and J by 6 bases, with 15 bases left in between. CDR3 length: 14 amino acids. The CDR3 reads CSVAGQGLAGELFF. In nucleotides, the CDR3 is TGCAGCGTTGCGGGGCAGGGGCTGGCCGGGGAGCTGTTTTTT.

This rearrangement joins TRBV11-3 to TRBJ1-3, with no clear D. Germline V lookup: CDR1 SGHNT, CDR2 YENEEA. Trimming stripped 0 bases from V and 5 bases from J, with 17 bases between. This CDR3 comprises 17 residues. CDR3 sequence (DNA): TGTGCCAGCAGCTTAGATCATGGCAGGACTACCCGAAACACCATATATTTT. It translates to CASSLDHGRTTRNTIYF.

The chain combines TRBV7-9 with TRBJ1-1; D gene uncertain. Germline CDR1 is SEHNR and CDR2 is FQNEAQ (reference sequence). Deletions cut 1 base from V and 1 base from J, with 16 bases between. The CDR3 contains 17 residues. DNA for the CDR3: TGTGCCAGCAGCTTAGGAGTAATCGCGGTGGGGAACACTGAAGCTTTCTTT. The encoded protein is CASSLGVIAVGNTEAFF.

This chain joins TRBV30 and TRBJ1-2, with a possible D match to TRBD1 (5 bases). Trimming removed 0 bases at V and 8 bases at J, with 13 bases between. CDR1 is GTSNPN, CDR2 SVGIG, per germline (reference sequence). The CDR3 extends over 13 amino acids. In DNA, the CDR3 is TGTGCCTGGAGTGTAAATGGGGGGATAGGCTACACCTTC. Translation gives CAWSVNGGIGYTF.